The rows below give T cell receptor beta chains drawn from one sample of a study of beta chain features in type 1 diabetes. Some clones are missing from TCRdb's copy, which holds only in-frame ones; the method was immunoSEQ multiplex PCR. The sample gives tens of thousands of clones, 50% to 75% of which show up once; 0.29% is in the top ten. Material: stem cell memory CD4+ T cells from blood. The receptors derive from a woman in her 30s with type 1 diabetes. CDR3s include the opening cysteine and the closing phenylalanine or tryptophan. The D gene is left open where the match is weak. A clone size is listed for some rows: how often the clone was seen (once, few, many), or a class if it is expanded.

d_gene	abundance	j_gene	v_gene	CDR3nt	CDR3aa
TRBD2	few	TRBJ2-1	TRBV4-2	TGTGCCAGCAGCCACCCCCTGGGAGGGGATGAGCAGTTCTTC	CASSHPLGGDEQFF
TRBD1	.	TRBJ2-5	TRBV27	TGTGCCAGCACCCGCGGACAGGGAGAGACCCAGTACTTC	CASTRGQGETQYF
.	few	TRBJ2-2	TRBV19	TGTGCCAGTAGTATAGAATCCTTCACCGGGGAGCTGTTTTTT	CASSIESFTGELFF
TRBD2	.	TRBJ2-7	TRBV12-5	TGTGCTAGTGGTTTGCCCTCGGGACTAGCGAACGAGCAGTACTTC	CASGLPSGLANEQYF
.	few	TRBJ1-1	TRBV28	TGTGCCAGCAGTTTAAGTCGGTGGGCTGCCGTGAACACTGAAGCTTTCTTT	CASSLSRWAAVNTEAFF
TRBD1	few	TRBJ2-2	TRBV30	TGTGCCTGTGGGACAGGGAACACCGGGGAGCTGTTTTTT	CACGTGNTGELFF
TRBD2	few	TRBJ2-5	TRBV5-1	TGCGCCAGCAGCCATACTAGCGAATTGGTAGAGACCCAGTACTTC	CASSHTSELVETQYF
TRBD2	.	TRBJ2-3	TRBV5-8	TGTGCCAGCAGCCCAGGGACTAGCGGGGCCACAGATACGCAGTATTTT	CASSPGTSGATDTQYF
.	.	TRBJ2-1	TRBV30	TGTGCCTGGTCCCGACAGAGCTACAATGAGCAGTTCTTC	CAWSRQSYNEQFF
.	.	TRBJ2-1	TRBV27	TGTGCCAGCAGTTCCCCTTCGACTAGAGGCAATGAGCAGTTCTTC	CASSSPSTRGNEQFF
.	.	TRBJ1-2	TRBV11-3	TGTGCCAGCAGCCCCACGGTGGACGCAGGGAACTATGGCTACACCTTC	CASSPTVDAGNYGYTF
TRBD2	.	TRBJ2-1	TRBV30	TGTGCCTGGAGTGCTAGCGGGGTTAGCTCCTACAATGAGCAGTTCTTC	CAWSASGVSSYNEQFF
.	.	TRBJ1-5	TRBV7-3	TGTGCCAGCAGCTTAATTGGCTCACCCGGGACTTTAGGGCCGAAGGACGATCAGCCCCAGCATTTT	CASSLIGSPGTLGPKDDQPQHF
TRBD2	.	TRBJ2-3	TRBV4-1	TGCGCCAGCAGCCAGCTCCGCCAGCGGGGGGACACAGATACGCAGTATTTT	CASSQLRQRGDTDTQYF
TRBD2	once	TRBJ2-1	TRBV7-9	TGTGCCAGCAGGCCGACAGGGATGGGACTAGCGGGTGCCTACAATGAGCAGTTCTTC	CASRPTGMGLAGAYNEQFF
.	.	TRBJ2-7	TRBV6-6	TGTGCCAGCACCTACGGGACACTTTCCTACGAGCAGTACTTC	CASTYGTLSYEQYF